These 24 T cell receptor beta chains originate from one sample sequenced in a study of blood T cell repertoires in COVID-19. TCRdb's table, derived via immunoSEQ multiplex PCR, lists solely in-frame clones and lacks some. Here the sample spans more than 80,000 clones, about nine tenths being singletons. Sequencing was done on a sample of peripheral blood. The receptors shown here come from a young man with COVID-19, enrolled during active disease.

The V call is TRBV20-1, the J call TRBJ2-1; 10 bases are a match to TRBD2. The CDR3 consists of 17 residues. The ends lost 3 bases at V and 4 bases at J; junction bases unmatched: 12. Germline CDR1 DFQATT, CDR2 SNEGSKA (reference sequence). CDR3 residues: CSASGLAGVREYNEQFF. The CDR3 nucleotides are TGCAGTGCTAGTGGCCTAGCGGGAGTAAGAGAATACAATGAGCAGTTCTTC.

V gene TRBV27 combines with J gene TRBJ1-4, with D hard to call. Trimming removed 4 bases from V and 2 bases from J, with 14 bases in between. This CDR3 has 16 amino acids. Germline assignment: CDR1 MNHEY and CDR2 SMNVEV (reference sequence). The CDR3 is CASSSFLYGTNEKLFF. CDR3 nucleotide sequence: TGTGCCAGCAGTTCCTTTCTTTACGGTACTAATGAAAAACTGTTTTTT.

J is TRBJ2-7 and V is TRBV7-9; TRBD1 agrees at 11 bases. There are 17 residues in the CDR3. J lost 2 bases, V lost 3 bases, and 9 bases had no gene match. Germline CDR1 reads SEHNR; CDR2 reads FQNEAQ (reference sequence). The CDR3 region has the DNA TGTGCCAGCAGCTTGGGGGAGGACAGGGGGCCCGCCTACGAGCAGTACTTC. This encodes CASSLGEDRGPAYEQYF.

The gene calls are TRBV28 and TRBJ1-4, with 8 bases aligning to TRBD1. This CDR3 is built from 16 residues. The germline CDR1 and CDR2 sequences are MDHEN and SYDVKM. Trimming removed 2 bases from V and 8 bases from J; junction bases left unmatched: 10. The CDR3 DNA reads TGTGCCAGCAGTTTACTTGGACAGGGTGAAACCGAAAAACTGTTTTTT. Translated, it gives CASSLLGQGETEKLFF.

V and J are TRBV18 and TRBJ1-6; 7 positions match TRBD1. The CDR3 has 17 amino acids. Germline V gene lookup returns CDR1 KGHSH and CDR2 LQKENI. V trimming: 4 bases; J trimming: 0 bases; junction bases outside the gene matches: 6. The CDR3: CASSRATGSSYNSPLHF. In DNA form, the CDR3 reads TGTGCCAGCTCACGAGCGACAGGGAGCTCCTATAATTCACCCCTCCACTTT.

The chain uses TRBV2 and TRBJ2-1; 10 nucleotides agree with TRBD2. This CDR3 has 15 residues. The germline V gene encodes CDR1 SNHLY and CDR2 FYNNEI. With V trimmed by 6 bases and J by 8 bases, 10 bases remained unmatched. For the CDR3, the DNA is TGTGCCAGCAGGGCCCTAGCGGGAGATATCTATGAGCAGTTCTTC. Encoded protein: CASRALAGDIYEQFF.

V gene TRBV25-1 combines with J gene TRBJ2-7, with D possibly matching TRBD1 (6 bases). V was shortened by 3 bases and J by 3 bases, with 9 bases between the two germline ends. This CDR3 is built from 13 residues. Germline V gene data show CDR1 as MGHDK and CDR2 as SYGVNS. CDR3 residues: CASSDLQGYEQYF. CDR3 sequence (DNA): TGTGCCAGCAGTGACTTACAGGGCTACGAGCAGTACTTC.

V and J are TRBV6-2 or TRBV6-3 and TRBJ2-5, with TRBD2 matching 14 bases. This CDR3 spans 17 amino acids. V gave up 0 bases and J gave up 5 bases; unmatched junction bases: 5. The germline V gene has CDR1 MNHEY and CDR2 SVGEGT. CDR3 DNA: TGTGCCAGCAGTTACTCGACTAGCGGGAGGGCCGGGGAGACCCAGTACTTC. The encoded protein is CASSYSTSGRAGETQYF.

V gene TRBV12-3 or TRBV12-4 combines with J gene TRBJ2-2; no reliable D call. Trimming pared 6 bases from V and 3 bases from J, leaving 5 bases between. There are 12 residues in the CDR3. CDR3 in amino acids: CASSPDTGELFF. In DNA form, the CDR3 reads TGTGCCAGCAGCCCGGACACCGGGGAGCTGTTTTTT.

CDR3 in DNA: TGTGCCAGCAGCCCCCGGGACAGGTCTTACTATGGCTACACCTTC. Amino acids: CASSPRDRSYYGYTF. The genes are TRBV7-2 and TRBJ1-2, with 8 bases matching TRBD1. J lost 3 bases, V lost 5 bases, and 8 bases had no gene match. CDR3 length equals 15 residues. The germline V gene has CDR1 SGHTA and CDR2 FQGNSA.

This clone was observed once. The chain joins TRBV19 to TRBJ2-7; D may be TRBD2 (6 bases). The germline CDR1 and CDR2 sequences are LNHDA and SQIVND (reference sequence). The CDR3 totals 13 residues. V was shortened by 3 bases and J by 6 bases, with 12 bases between the two germline ends. The CDR3 loop is CASSMGGYGEQYF. CDR3 bases: TGTGCCAGTAGTATGGGGGGTTACGGCGAGCAGTACTTC. The full variable domain, rest sourced from reference TRBV19 and TRBJ2-7, is DGGITQSPKYLFRKEGQNVTLSCEQNLNHDAMYWYRQDPGQGLRLIYYSQIVNDFQKGDIAEGYSVSREKKESFPLTVTSAQKNPTAFYLCASSMGGYGEQYFGPGTRLTVT.

The chain joins TRBV6-5 to TRBJ2-7; weak D call: TRBD2 (7 bases). Germline V gene data show CDR1 as MNHEY and CDR2 as SVGAGI. Trimming shortened V by 5 bases and J by 0 bases, and 14 bases separated the two germline ends. CDR3 length equals 15 residues. The CDR3 region is CASSRGAINSYEQYF. CDR3 DNA: TGTGCCAGCAGTCGGGGGGCTATAAACTCCTACGAGCAGTACTTC.

The V and J genes are TRBV4-1 and TRBJ1-2; tentative D call: TRBD1 (5 bases). Trimming removed 4 bases at V and 5 bases at J, with 17 bases between. The CDR3 sequence is 15 residues long. Germline CDR1 is MGHRA and CDR2 is YSYEKL. CDR3 DNA: TGCGCCAGCAGCCCTCCACAAGGGGCCCTTTATGGCTACACCTTC. It translates to CASSPPQGALYGYTF.

The V and J genes are TRBV4-1 and TRBJ2-2; no definite D call. The CDR3 is made up of 15 amino acids. Deletions cut 4 bases from V and 2 bases from J, with 11 bases between. The germline gives CDR1 MGHRA, CDR2 YSYEKL. DNA of the CDR3: TGCGCCAGCAGCCTGCAATGGCCTAACACCGGGGAGCTGTTTTTT. This encodes CASSLQWPNTGELFF.

This rearrangement joins TRBV15 to TRBJ2-1; 10 bases are shared with TRBD1. The germline CDR1 and CDR2 sequences are LNHNV and YYDKDF (reference sequence). Trimming took 3 bases from V and 0 from J; bases not matched to a gene: 5. The CDR3 extends over 17 amino acids. The CDR3 spells CATSSGTGESSYNEQFF. In DNA, the CDR3 is TGTGCCACCAGCAGCGGGACAGGGGAAAGCTCCTACAATGAGCAGTTCTTC. Filled out from reference TRBV15 and TRBJ2-1, the complete variable domain reads DAMVIQNPRYQVTQFGKPVTLSCSQTLNHNVMYWYQQKSSQAPKLLFHYYDKDFNNEADTPDNFQSRRPNTSFCFLDIRSPGLGDTAMYLCATSSGTGESSYNEQFFGPGTRLTVL.

V is TRBV19 and J is TRBJ2-7; possible D gene TRBD2, 6 bases. The germline V and J ends were trimmed by 7 bases and 3 bases, with 19 bases remaining between them. Germline V gene data show CDR1 as LNHDA and CDR2 as SQIVND (reference sequence). This CDR3 is built from 15 residues. The CDR3 nucleotides are TGTGCCAGTACTGGGGGGTCAGATTCGAACTACGAGCAGTACTTC. Amino acids: CASTGGSDSNYEQYF.

V is TRBV3-1 (or the pseudogene TRBV3-2) and J is TRBJ2-3; D not certain. This CDR3 spans 12 amino acids. Germline CDR1 LGHDT, CDR2 YNNKEL (reference sequence). Trimming took 3 bases from V and 6 from J, leaving 7 bases between them. The CDR3 DNA follows: TGTGCCAGCAGCCATCTCGGGGATACGCAGTATTTT. Translating it yields CASSHLGDTQYF.

The chain recombines TRBV10-3 with TRBJ1-2; perhaps TRBD1 as D (5 bases). This CDR3 is 13 amino acids long. The germline CDR1 and CDR2 sequences are ENHRY and SYGVKD. Trimming took 3 bases from V and 8 from J, leaving 13 bases between them. The chain's CDR3 is CAISDSGREGYTF. DNA for the CDR3: TGTGCCATCAGTGATTCAGGGCGGGAGGGCTACACCTTC.

The CDR3 reads CASSLAGGREFTDTQYF. The DNA of the CDR3 is TGTGCCAGCAGCTTAGCCGGCGGGAGGGAGTTCACAGATACGCAGTATTTT. J is TRBJ2-3 and V is TRBV7-3; 9 nucleotides line up with TRBD2. V lost 2 bases and J lost 2; bases outside the gene matches: 8. CDR1 is SGHTA and CDR2 is FQGTGA in the germline V gene. The CDR3 totals 17 residues.

The gene calls are TRBV19 and TRBJ1-1; 8 bases align to TRBD1. The junction had 13 bases not matched to a gene; V was cut back by 5 bases and J by 5 bases. The CDR3 runs to 16 residues. The germline CDR1 and CDR2 sequences are LNHDA and SQIVND (reference sequence). This chain's CDR3 is CASSSPGQAAGTEAFF. The CDR3, as DNA: TGTGCCAGTAGTTCGCCGGGACAGGCCGCTGGAACTGAAGCTTTCTTT.

The J gene is TRBJ2-3, the V gene TRBV9, with D unresolved. CDR3 length: 15 amino acids. The germline V gene encodes CDR1 SGDLS and CDR2 YYNGEE. The ends were cut back, 3 bases at V and 4 bases at J, with 15 bases in the middle. Here the CDR3 DNA reads TGTGCCAGCAGCGCACGAAGCCTAGTCGCAGATACGCAGTATTTT. It codes for CASSARSLVADTQYF.

The rearrangement links TRBV27 to TRBJ2-7; 7 bases fit TRBD2. Unmatched junction bases numbered 4, after V lost 5 bases and J lost 0 bases. Germline CDR1 reads MNHEY; CDR2 reads SMNVEV (reference sequence). This CDR3 comprises 14 residues. CDR3 residues: CASSPKRGSYEQYF. The CDR3, as DNA: TGTGCCAGCAGTCCCAAGCGGGGCTCCTACGAGCAGTACTTC.

The V call is TRBV14, the J call TRBJ2-4; TRBD2 is a possible D gene (6 bases). Germline CDR1 is SGHDN and CDR2 is FVKESK. This CDR3 has 19 amino acids. V shed 1 base and J shed 0 bases, with 19 bases lying between them. The CDR3 is CASSQVLPLGGLAKNIQYF. CDR3 nucleotide sequence: TGTGCCAGCAGCCAAGTTCTCCCTCTGGGGGGACTAGCCAAAAACATTCAGTACTTC.

V usage is TRBV9 and J usage is TRBJ2-7; no clear D gene. The ends were cut back, 0 bases at V and 4 bases at J, with 14 bases in the middle. The CDR3 spans 15 residues. Per the germline V gene, CDR1 is SGDLS and CDR2 is YYNGEE. Written as DNA, the CDR3 is TGTGCCAGCAGCGTAGGGCAGGATATAGGTTACGAGCAGTACTTC. Its protein product is CASSVGQDIGYEQYF.